This entry lists 6 T cell receptor beta chains sequenced from one sample in a study of blood T cell repertoires in COVID-19. TCRdb's copy holds only in-frame clones and misses some; the assay was immunoSEQ multiplex PCR. Of 250,000 to 300,000 clones listed, over 75% are singletons. The sample comprised peripheral blood. The receptors were gathered from a woman aged 55-69 years with acute or convalescent COVID-19.

The CDR3 nucleotides read TGTGCCAGCAGTTTATTTTGGGCTGGGGGGACAGGGGTGAAGGGCTACACCTTC. Its translation is CASSLFWAGGTGVKGYTF. J is TRBJ1-2 and V is TRBV28; 10 bases agree with TRBD1. The germline V gene encodes CDR1 MDHEN and CDR2 SYDVKM. The CDR3 is 18 residues long. Trimming took 1 base from V and 8 from J; bases not matched to a gene: 16.

The CDR3 region is CASSQSRDLGQYF. CDR3 nucleotide sequence: TGTGCCAGCAGCCAATCCCGGGATCTGGGGCAGTACTTC. The chain employs TRBV27 and TRBJ2-7; D possibly corresponds to TRBD2 (5 bases). Germline assignment: CDR1 MNHEY and CDR2 SMNVEV (reference sequence). This CDR3 has 13 amino acids. The V gene lost 6 bases and the J gene lost 9 bases, with 18 bases spanning the gap.

This chain joins TRBV5-4 and TRBJ2-2; the D gene is possibly TRBD2 (6 bases). The CDR3 is 16 amino acids. Germline CDR1 reads SGHNT; CDR2 reads YYREEE (reference sequence). V was shortened by 3 bases and J by 6 bases, with 18 bases between the two germline ends. The CDR3 reads CASSYIAGTGAGELFF. CDR3 in DNA: TGTGCCAGCAGCTATATTGCGGGAACTGGGGCCGGGGAGCTGTTTTTT.

This clone was seen a few times. The chain joins TRBV4-2 to TRBJ2-6; no clear D. Germline CDR1 is LGHNA and CDR2 is YNFKEQ. The CDR3 contains 15 residues. V lost 4 bases to trimming and J lost 0 bases, with 7 bases between them. Written as DNA, the CDR3 is TGTGCCAGCAGCCCTCAGTTCTCTGGGGCCAACGTCCTGACTTTC. Its protein product is CASSPQFSGANVLTF.

The V call is TRBV11-2, the J call TRBJ2-1; TRBD2 matches 14 bases. The CDR3 extends over 18 amino acids. J gave up 0 bases and V 5 bases, and 6 bases lay outside the gene matches. The germline V gene encodes CDR1 SGHAT and CDR2 FQNNGV. The CDR3 region has the DNA TGTGCCAGCAGCAAGACTAGCGGGGGGGGCAGCTCCTACAATGAGCAGTTCTTC. This sequence encodes CASSKTSGGGSSYNEQFF.

This clone has just one count. This chain connects TRBV28 to TRBJ1-5, with TRBD1 matching 8 bases. The CDR3 has 14 residues. From germline, CDR1 is MDHEN and CDR2 SYDVKM. Trimming cost V 7 bases and J 6 bases; bases outside gene matches: 8. CDR3 loop: CASIETGVFQPQHF. In nucleotides, the CDR3 is TGTGCCAGCATAGAGACAGGGGTTTTTCAGCCCCAGCATTTT.